This TCR beta chain was sequenced in a study of tumor-infiltrating lymphocytes in localized non-small cell lung cancer. Study details: Several tumor histologies, both smoking statuses, and some post-neoadjuvant chemotherapy samples were included. Resected tumor was paired with non-adjacent uninvolved lung from the same patient.

Study results and caveats: Each assay used a separate piece of the same tissue. TCRbeta sequencing showed higher T cell infiltration in tumors than uninvolved lung.

The CDR3 loop spans 16 amino acids. Germline CDR1 and CDR2: SGHRS and YFSETQ. Trimming left V 0 bases short and J 3 bases short, with 15 bases between. Assay used: immunoSEQ multiplex PCR; TCRdb lists only in-frame clones, some missing. The sample carries about 16,000 clones, more than 60% recorded once. In the case of this clone: What it binds is unknown.

The TCR comes from a human donor with non-small cell lung cancer. What was sequenced was lung tumor tissue. The gene calls are TRBV5-1 and TRBJ1-1; weak D call: TRBD1 (5 bases). The CDR3, as DNA: TGCGCCAGCAGCTTGGGGATGATGGGGGGGTACACTGAAGCTTTCTTT. It encodes CASSLGMMGGYTEAFF. Full variable domain (missing parts from reference TRBV5-1 and TRBJ1-1): KAGVTQTPRYLIKTRGQQVTLSCSPISGHRSVSWYQQTPGQGLQFLFEYFSETQRNKGNFPGRFSGRQFSNSRSEMNVSTLELGDSALYLCASSLGMMGGYTEAFFGQGTRLTVV.